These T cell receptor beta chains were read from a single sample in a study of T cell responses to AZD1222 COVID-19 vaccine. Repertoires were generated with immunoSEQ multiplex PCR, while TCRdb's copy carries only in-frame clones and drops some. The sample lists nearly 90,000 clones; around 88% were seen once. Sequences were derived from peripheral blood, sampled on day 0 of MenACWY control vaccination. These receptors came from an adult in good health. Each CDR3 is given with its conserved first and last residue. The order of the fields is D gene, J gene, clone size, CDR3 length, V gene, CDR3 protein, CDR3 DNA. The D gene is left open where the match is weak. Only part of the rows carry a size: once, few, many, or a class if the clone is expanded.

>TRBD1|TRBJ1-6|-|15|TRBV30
CAWSRSLTGDSPLHF
TGTGCCTGGAGCCGAAGTTTGACAGGGGATTCACCCCTCCACTTT
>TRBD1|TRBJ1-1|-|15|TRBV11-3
CASSLGTGNSGEAFF
TGTGCCAGCAGCTTAGGGACAGGGAATAGTGGTGAAGCTTTCTTT
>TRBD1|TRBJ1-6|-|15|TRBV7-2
CASSSQGANNSPLHF
TGTGCCAGCAGCTCTCAGGGGGCAAATAATTCACCCCTCCACTTT
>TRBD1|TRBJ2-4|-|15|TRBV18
CASSRRTGDKNIQYF
TGTGCCAGCTCCCGTCGGACAGGGGACAAAAACATTCAGTACTTC
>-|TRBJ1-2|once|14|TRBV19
CASSAGANNYGYTF
TGTGCCAGTAGTGCAGGGGCGAACAACTATGGCTACACCTTC
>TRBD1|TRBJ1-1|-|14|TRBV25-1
CASRGDSLNTEAFF
TGTGCCAGCAGGGGGGACAGCCTGAACACTGAAGCTTTCTTT
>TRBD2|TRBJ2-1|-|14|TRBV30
CAWAGGRNNNEQFF
TGTGCCTGGGCGGGGGGCCGAAACAACAATGAGCAGTTCTTC
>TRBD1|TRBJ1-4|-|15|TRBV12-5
CASGLVQGIYEKLFF
TGTGCTAGTGGTTTGGTACAGGGGATTTATGAAAAACTGTTTTTT
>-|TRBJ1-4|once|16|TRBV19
CASSISPGSVNEKLFF
TGTGCCAGTAGTATCTCCCCCGGTTCGGTTAATGAAAAACTGTTTTTT
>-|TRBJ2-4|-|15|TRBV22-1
CPGSRAESAKNIQYF
TGTCCTGGGAGCAGAGCCGAATCGGCCAAAAACATTCAGTACTTC